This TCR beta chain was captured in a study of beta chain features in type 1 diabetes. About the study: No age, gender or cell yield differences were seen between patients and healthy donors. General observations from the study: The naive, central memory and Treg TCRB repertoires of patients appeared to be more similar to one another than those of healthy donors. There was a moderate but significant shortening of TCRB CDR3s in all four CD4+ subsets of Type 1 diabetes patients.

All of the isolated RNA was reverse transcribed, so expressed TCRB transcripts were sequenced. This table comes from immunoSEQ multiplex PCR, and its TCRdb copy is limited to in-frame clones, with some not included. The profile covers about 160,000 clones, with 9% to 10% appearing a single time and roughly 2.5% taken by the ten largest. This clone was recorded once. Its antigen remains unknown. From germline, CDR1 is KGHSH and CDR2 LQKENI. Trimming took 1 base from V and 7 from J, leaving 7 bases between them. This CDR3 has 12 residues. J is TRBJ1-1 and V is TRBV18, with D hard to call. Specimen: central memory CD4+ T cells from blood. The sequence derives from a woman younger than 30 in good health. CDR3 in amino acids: CASSPQSDEAFF. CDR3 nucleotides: TGTGCCAGCTCACCACAGTCAGATGAAGCTTTCTTT.